The next 4 T cell receptor beta chains were all read from a single sample in a study of OX40 agonist ivuxolimab in advanced cancers. This table comes from immunoSEQ multiplex PCR, and its TCRdb copy is limited to in-frame clones, with some not included. The sample carries 65,000 to 85,000 clones, 85% to 95% recorded once. The material sequenced was CD4+ or CD8+ T cells sorted from blood, taken in a trial of the OX40 agonist ivuxolimab. These receptors all stem from an adult with an advanced solid tumor such as melanoma, head and neck, liver or kidney cancer.

The J gene is TRBJ2-3, the V gene TRBV2, with D possibly being TRBD1 or TRBD2 (5 bases each). Germline CDR1 and CDR2: SNHLY and FYNNEI. The V gene lost 1 base and the J gene lost 0 bases, with 14 bases spanning the gap. The CDR3 sequence is 17 residues long. For the CDR3, the DNA is TGTGCCAGCAGTGAAGACACGAGATGGGGGAGCACAGATACGCAGTATTTT. Its translation: CASSEDTRWGSTDTQYF.

The rearrangement links TRBV14 to TRBJ2-7; D remains ambiguous. This CDR3 region has 12 residues. V was shortened by 5 bases and J by 4 bases, with 9 bases between the two germline ends. Germline V lookup: CDR1 SGHDN, CDR2 FVKESK. The CDR3 loop is CASSRHMYEQYF. CDR3 DNA: TGTGCCAGCAGCAGGCATATGTACGAGCAGTACTTC.

The count of this clone is one. This chain uses TRBV7-8 with TRBJ2-1; D perhaps matches TRBD1 (6 bases). Per germline, CDR1 SGHVS and CDR2 FQNEAQ. The CDR3 consists of 14 residues. V lost 3 bases and J lost 4, with 10 bases in between. The CDR3 sequence: CASSFNRDYNEQFF. The CDR3, as DNA: TGTGCCAGCAGCTTTAACAGGGATTACAATGAGCAGTTCTTC.

The chain links TRBV5-6 to TRBJ2-1; the D gene is possibly TRBD2 (6 bases). The CDR3 runs to 14 residues. Germline assignment: CDR1 SGHDT and CDR2 YYEEEE. V was clipped by 6 bases and J by 6 bases, with 16 bases between them. CDR3 nucleotide sequence: TGTGCCAGCACGGAGGGGCCAGGCCCCAATGAGCAGTTCTTC. It yields the protein CASTEGPGPNEQFF.